The next 32 T cell receptor beta chains were all read from a single sample in a study of cytomegalovirus exposure and HLA in healthy donors. The PCR used 60 Vbeta and 13 Jbeta primers. Assay: immunoSEQ multiplex PCR; the TCRdb copy retains only in-frame clones and omits some. The table has some 220,000 clones, 77% seen once. The sequencing input was PBMCs. The receptors shown here come from a woman aged 55-69 years in good health and CMV-seropositive.

The chain joins TRBV10-3 to TRBJ1-5; TRBD1 aligns across 11 bases. This CDR3 is built from 15 residues. The germline V gene has CDR1 ENHRY and CDR2 SYGVKD. The junction had 4 bases not matched to a gene; V was cut back by 4 bases and J by 5 bases. The DNA for the CDR3 is TGTGCCATCAGTGGGACAGGGGGCGAAGATCAGCCCCAGCATTTT. Translation: CAISGTGGEDQPQHF.

The J gene is TRBJ1-1, the V gene TRBV19; tentative D call: TRBD1 (5 bases). Between the trimmed V and J ends, which lost 3 bases and 6 bases, there was a span of 11 bases. Looked up from germline, CDR1 is LNHDA and CDR2 is SQIVND (reference sequence). The CDR3 loop spans 13 amino acids. CDR3 bases: TGTGCCAGTAGTATCAATGGGGCGCCTGAAGCTTTCTTT. Its protein is CASSINGAPEAFF.

The rearrangement joins TRBV4-1 to TRBJ2-7; tentative D call: TRBD2 (6 bases). The CDR3 consists of 13 residues. The V gene's germline CDR1 is MGHRA and CDR2 YSYEKL. V lost 1 base and J 5 bases, leaving 9 bases between the germline ends. The CDR3 nucleotides are TGCGCCAGCAGCCAAGTAGGCGGGAACGAGCAGTACTTC. Translating it yields CASSQVGGNEQYF.

This clone was recorded a few times. The V gene is TRBV6-1, the J gene TRBJ1-2, with a tentative D call TRBD1 (5 bases). Germline-derived CDR1 and CDR2 are MNHNS and SASEGT. The CDR3 is 12 amino acids. Trimming removed 5 bases from V and 5 bases from J, with 9 bases in between. CDR3 residues: CASSPGGYGYTF. As DNA, the CDR3 is TGTGCCAGCAGTCCCGGGGGATATGGCTACACCTTC.

This clone came up a few times. V and J are TRBV28 and TRBJ2-4; tentatively, D is TRBD2 (5 bases). The V and J ends lost 5 bases and 0 bases respectively, with 14 bases between them. The germline CDR1 and CDR2 sequences are MDHEN and SYDVKM. This CDR3 is built from 16 residues. CDR3 bases: TGTGCCAGCAGTATGGGGAGTTATCTAGCCAAAAACATTCAGTACTTC. This encodes CASSMGSYLAKNIQYF.

This clone was detected a few times. The chain combines TRBV7-2 with TRBJ2-1, with TRBD1 identical over 8 bases. Germline V gene lookup returns CDR1 SGHTA and CDR2 FQGNSA. V dropped 6 bases and J dropped 8; count of bases not matched to a gene: 6. This CDR3 spans 13 amino acids. Here the CDR3 reads CASSQQGGDEQFF. Written as DNA, the CDR3 is TGTGCCAGCAGTCAACAGGGGGGCGATGAGCAGTTCTTC.

This chain uses TRBV10-3 with TRBJ2-2; 7 nucleotides align to TRBD2. Germline V gene sequence: CDR1 ENHRY, CDR2 SYGVKD. CDR3 length: 12 residues. Trimming removed 6 bases from V and 6 bases from J; junction bases left unmatched: 1. Written as DNA, the CDR3 is TGTGCCATCAGGGGGGGGGCCGGGGAGCTGTTTTTT. Protein product: CAIRGGAGELFF.

CDR3 loop: CATSRLLAGVPYNEQFF. The CDR3 region has the DNA TGTGCCACCAGCAGATTACTAGCGGGAGTACCCTACAATGAGCAGTTCTTC. The genes are TRBV15 and TRBJ2-1; the match to TRBD2 covers 11 bases. Looked up from germline, CDR1 is LNHNV and CDR2 is YYDKDF (reference sequence). The V segment lost 2 bases and the J segment 2 bases; nucleotides outside the gene matches: 5. This CDR3 contains 17 residues.

The rearrangement joins TRBV30 to TRBJ1-4; D is ambiguous. Germline CDR1 GTSNPN, CDR2 SVGIG (reference sequence). The CDR3 runs to 12 residues. Trimming shortened V by 0 bases and J by 8 bases, and 7 bases separated the two germline ends. CDR3 sequence (DNA): TGTGCCTGGAGTGTACTGGGCGAAAAACTGTTTTTT. Protein product: CAWSVLGEKLFF.

The chain uses TRBV6-5 and TRBJ1-2; maybe TRBD1 (5 bases). The ends were cut back, 4 bases at V and 7 bases at J, with 7 bases in the middle. The CDR3 sequence is 11 residues long. Germline V gene lookup returns CDR1 MNHEY and CDR2 SVGAGI. The CDR3 spells CASSSGFGYTF. The CDR3 DNA sequence: TGTGCCAGCAGTTCAGGGTTTGGCTACACCTTC.

This rearrangement joins TRBV29-1 to TRBJ2-1; D is uncertain. The CDR3 consists of 13 residues. Deletions cut 7 bases from V and 4 bases from J, with 14 bases between. The germline gives CDR1 SQVTM, CDR2 ANQGSEA. The chain's CDR3 is CSAGSYLYNEQFF. The CDR3 DNA sequence: TGCAGCGCAGGTTCCTACCTATACAATGAGCAGTTCTTC.

This clone is a singleton in its sample. This rearrangement joins TRBV7-2 to TRBJ1-2; D is unclear. This CDR3 contains 16 residues. CDR1 SGHTA and CDR2 FQGNSA come from the germline V gene. Between the trimmed V and J ends, which lost 5 bases and 0 bases, there was a span of 16 bases. CDR3 in DNA: TGTGCCAGCAGCCAGTGGAGAGGTATAGCTAACTATGGCTACACCTTC. Protein product: CASSQWRGIANYGYTF.

The chain employs TRBV5-1 and TRBJ1-2, with TRBD1 identical over 7 bases. CDR3 length: 13 amino acids. Per the germline V gene, CDR1 is SGHRS and CDR2 is YFSETQ. Germline trimming cut 2 bases from V and 4 bases from J; bases unmatched to any gene: 2. The CDR3 here is CASSLDRAYGYTF. The CDR3 coding sequence is TGCGCCAGCAGCTTAGACAGGGCCTATGGCTACACCTTC.

V and J are TRBV7-8 and TRBJ2-7; a weak D match, TRBD1 (6 bases). The germline V and J ends were trimmed by 0 bases and 3 bases, with 9 bases remaining between them. CDR3 size: 14 residues. In germline, CDR1 is SGHVS, CDR2 FQNEAQ. The CDR3 DNA sequence: TGTGCCAGCAGCTTAGCACAGGGAAACTACGAGCAGTACTTC. Translating gives CASSLAQGNYEQYF. Full variable domain (rest looked up from reference TRBV7-8 and TRBJ2-7): GAGVSQSPRYKVAKRGQDVALRCDPISGHVSLFWYQQALGQGPEFLTYFQNEAQLDKSGLPSDRFFAERPEGSVSTLKIQRTQQEDSAVYLCASSLAQGNYEQYFGPGTRLTVT.

The gene calls are TRBV6-5 and TRBJ1-2, with 7 bases aligning to TRBD1. The germline CDR1 and CDR2 sequences are MNHEY and SVGAGI. J lost 5 bases, V lost 5 bases, and 8 bases had no gene match. The CDR3 sequence is 14 residues long. CDR3 sequence: CASSPGQVSYGYTF. CDR3 bases: TGTGCCAGCAGTCCTGGACAGGTTTCATATGGCTACACCTTC.

The chain recombines TRBV6-5 with TRBJ2-3; no clear D gene. Germline V gives CDR1 MNHEY, CDR2 SVGAGI. Trimming took 6 bases from V and 5 from J, leaving 15 bases between them. The CDR3 contains 14 residues. CDR3 amino acids: CASRSASGGDTQYF. The CDR3 DNA follows: TGTGCCAGCAGGTCAGCGTCGGGTGGAGATACGCAGTATTTT.

The CDR3 loop reads CASSLGQEGYTF. The CDR3 nucleotides read TGTGCCAGCAGCTTAGGACAGGAGGGCTACACCTTC. The chain recombines TRBV7-9 with TRBJ1-2; possible D gene TRBD1, 6 bases. Germline V gene lookup returns CDR1 SEHNR and CDR2 FQNEAQ (reference sequence). CDR3 size: 12 residues. V lost 1 base, J lost 8 bases, and 8 bases lay in between.

The chain joins TRBV5-4 to TRBJ2-4; 7 positions agree with TRBD1. The length of the CDR3 is 14 residues. Germline V lookup: CDR1 SGHNT, CDR2 YYREEE (reference sequence). V shed 5 bases, J shed 6 bases, and the junction held 8 bases outside the gene matches. CDR3 nucleotides: TGTGCCAGCAGTTTAAGGGGGCCCGGAAACATTCAGTACTTC. It is translated as CASSLRGPGNIQYF.

V is TRBV30 and J is TRBJ1-6; TRBD1 matches at 7 bases. Germline V gene sequence: CDR1 GTSNPN, CDR2 SVGIG (reference sequence). The CDR3 has 14 residues. Trimming removed 5 bases from V and 4 bases from J; junction bases left unmatched: 5. The CDR3 DNA reads as TGTGCCTGGTTGCGGGACAGTTATAATTCACCCCTCCACTTT. It codes for CAWLRDSYNSPLHF.

The V and J genes are TRBV11-2 and TRBJ1-2; D perhaps matches TRBD1 (5 bases). V lost 5 bases, J lost 4 bases, and 11 bases lay in between. The CDR3 has 13 amino acids. Germline values: CDR1 SGHAT, CDR2 FQNNGV. The chain's CDR3 is CASSLTARYGYTF. The CDR3 nucleotides are TGTGCCAGCAGCCTGACAGCTCGCTATGGCTACACCTTC.

This chain joins TRBV28 and TRBJ1-5; possible D gene TRBD1, 5 bases. Germline V gene sequence: CDR1 MDHEN, CDR2 SYDVKM. The CDR3 spans 14 residues. The germline V and J ends were trimmed by 7 bases and 5 bases, with 15 bases remaining between them. The CDR3 nucleotides read TGTGCCAGCAACGCGGGGGGAGAGTATCAGCCCCAGCATTTT. Protein product: CASNAGGEYQPQHF.

The chain is built from TRBV7-6 and TRBJ1-3, with 9 bases matching TRBD1. Trimming took 5 bases from V and 4 from J; bases not matched to a gene: 12. The V gene's germline CDR1 is SGHVS and CDR2 FNYEAQ. The length of the CDR3 is 17 residues. CDR3 nucleotides: TGTGCCAGCAGCCCATACGTCGGACAGGGGATGGGAAACACCATATATTTT. Its protein is CASSPYVGQGMGNTIYF.

The J gene is TRBJ2-3, the V gene TRBV9; TRBD2 matches at 7 bases. V was pared by 0 bases and J by 10 bases, with 2 bases of the junction left unmatched. Germline V lookup: CDR1 SGDLS, CDR2 YYNGEE. The CDR3 covers 12 residues. CDR3 loop: CASSVAREAQYF. CDR3 coding DNA: TGTGCCAGCAGCGTAGCACGGGAGGCGCAGTATTTT.

The genes are TRBV28 and TRBJ1-1; D is perhaps TRBD1 (5 bases). Germline CDR1 reads MDHEN; CDR2 reads SYDVKM. The ends were cut back, 6 bases at V and 2 bases at J, with 13 bases in the middle. CDR3 length: 14 residues. The CDR3 reads CASSPTVQNTEAFF. The CDR3 DNA follows: TGTGCCAGCAGCCCGACAGTTCAAAACACTGAAGCTTTCTTT.

This chain connects TRBV1 to TRBJ1-1; no check of the table's D call, TRBD1, against the DNA was made. TRBV1 is termed a pseudogene. The CDR3 is 15 amino acids. The chain's CDR3 is CTSSQPRTVNTEAFF. In DNA form, the CDR3 reads TGCACCAGCAGCCAACCTAGGACAGTGAACACTGAAGCTTTCTTT.

V gene TRBV7-6 combines with J gene TRBJ1-2; 7 bases align to TRBD1. Germline CDR1 SGHVS, CDR2 FNYEAQ. With V trimmed by 4 bases and J by 7 bases, 12 bases remained unmatched. The CDR3 loop spans 15 amino acids. CDR3 residues: CASSSRQGGFTGYTF. Written as DNA, the CDR3 is TGTGCCAGCAGCTCTCGACAGGGAGGTTTTACTGGCTACACCTTC.

The chain uses TRBV21-1 and TRBJ1-6. TRBV21-1 represents a pseudogene. This CDR3 comprises 13 residues. The CDR3 region is CASSNSRGSPLHF. The CDR3 nucleotides are TGTGCCAGCAGCAATAGCAGAGGGTCACCCCTCCACTTT.

This chain uses TRBV19 with TRBJ2-5; 12 bases align to TRBD2. Germline CDR1 LNHDA, CDR2 SQIVND (reference sequence). V lost 6 bases to trimming and J lost 3 bases; unmatched junction nucleotides: 14. This CDR3 has 18 residues. Written as DNA, the CDR3 is TGTGCCAGTAGCGATCTAGCGGGAGGGCGACCGCCTAAAGAGACCCAGTACTTC. Translated, it gives CASSDLAGGRPPKETQYF.

This clone was picked up a small number of times. One end of the junction is discordant with germline, which a read error may explain. The J gene is TRBJ1-6, the V gene TRBV7-9; no clear D. The CDR3 covers 16 residues. Germline V gives CDR1 SEHNR, CDR2 FQNEAQ (reference sequence). CDR3 sequence reads: CSSSLASGIRNSPLHF. CDR3 DNA: TGTTCCAGCAGCTTAGCGTCAGGCATTCGTAATTCACCCCTCCACTTT.

The rearrangement links TRBV7-2 to TRBJ1-5; D unresolved. This CDR3 is 14 amino acids long. Germline V gene lookup returns CDR1 SGHTA and CDR2 FQGNSA. The V end was cut by 1 base, the J end by 1 base, with 5 bases between. CDR3 nucleotides: TGTGCCAGCAGCTTAGGGCGGAGCAATCAGCCCCAGCATTTT. Amino acids: CASSLGRSNQPQHF. Drawing the rest from reference TRBV7-2 and TRBJ1-5, the complete variable domain is GAGVSQSPSNKVTEKGKDVELRCDPISGHTALYWYRQSLGQGLEFLIYFQGNSAPDKSGLPSDRFSAERTGGSVSTLTIQRTQQEDSAVYLCASSLGRSNQPQHFGDGTRLSIL.

The chain combines TRBV2 with TRBJ2-1; D is perhaps TRBD2 (6 bases). The CDR3 has 13 amino acids. Germline CDR1 reads SNHLY; CDR2 reads FYNNEI. The V end lost 8 bases, the J end lost 7 bases, and 15 bases lay between the germline ends. The DNA of the CDR3 is TGTGCCAGCGGGGGGACTGCCCCTAATGAGCAGTTCTTC. It encodes CASGGTAPNEQFF.

This clone was picked up a small number of times. The chain employs TRBV5-1 and TRBJ2-7, with TRBD1 matching over 9 bases. CDR3 size: 16 residues. Losses at the gene ends were 0 bases for V and 2 bases for J; bases not matched to a gene: 6. Looked up from germline, CDR1 is SGHRS and CDR2 is YFSETQ. Written as DNA, the CDR3 is TGCGCCAGCAGCTTGGTTGGGACAGGGTATGCCTACGAGCAGTACTTC. Its protein product is CASSLVGTGYAYEQYF.